Presented here are 20 T cell receptor beta chains from one specimen sequenced in a study of regulatory T cells in long-lasting Graves disease. Noted time point: newly diagnosed GD, antithyroid drugs for less than 3 months. Following extraction of RNA from PBMCs, that RNA was used to make the TCR library. CDR3-region Arm-PCR and iRepertoire HTBI primers produced the TCR beta libraries. TCRdb ran MiXCR on the multiplex PCR reads and lists one entry per CDR3 protein. The top ten clones hold about 8.9% of a sample with roughly 500,000 distinct CDR3 sequences, about 12% of them seen once. These same records also appear under a second study, on T cells in Graves' hyperthyroidism and ophthalmopathy.

Sequencing used peripheral blood mononuclear cells (PBMCs), obtained at new diagnosis, from a patient treated with antithyroid drugs. The receptor set was obtained from a woman younger than 45 with Graves disease.

The V gene is TRBV5-1, the J gene TRBJ2-2; 9 nucleotides line up with TRBD2. CDR1 and CDR2 (germline): SGHRS, YFSETQ. V dropped 8 bases and J dropped 4; count of bases not matched to a gene: 6. This CDR3 contains 14 residues. CDR3 region: CASSGSGATGELFF. The DNA for the CDR3 is TGCGCCAGTAGCGGGAGTGGTGCCACCGGGGAGCTGTTTTTT.

Notes on this clonotype: Since no conserved phenylalanine or tryptophan closes the CDR3, a read error is the likely cause. This chain uses TRBV9 with TRBJ2-1; no definite D call. V lost 2 bases, J lost 3 bases, and 3 bases lay in between. This CDR3 has 12 residues. Germline V lookup: CDR1 SGDLS, CDR2 YYNGEE. The CDR3 sequence is CASSVGYNEQFL. The CDR3 nucleotides read TGTGCCAGCAGCGTGGGCTACAATGAGCAGTTCTTA.

The chain is built from TRBV5-1 and TRBJ2-3, with D perhaps TRBD2 (6 bases). This CDR3 has 18 amino acids. The V end lost 0 bases, the J end lost 4 bases, and 21 bases lay between the germline ends. CDR1 SGHRS and CDR2 YFSETQ come from the germline V gene. The CDR3 coding sequence is TGCGCCAGCAGCTTGGCCGGTGGGAGGAACCTCCACGCAGATACGCAGTATTTT. This encodes CASSLAGGRNLHADTQYF. The whole variable domain, filled in from reference TRBV5-1 and TRBJ2-3, reads KAGVTQTPRYLIKTRGQQVTLSCSPISGHRSVSWYQQTPGQGLQFLFEYFSETQRNKGNFPGRFSGRQFSNSRSEMNVSTLELGDSALYLCASSLAGGRNLHADTQYFGPGTRLTVL.

This clonotype was counted between two and nine times. The rearrangement joins TRBV7-9 to TRBJ1-5; weak D call: TRBD1 (5 bases). The germline CDR1 and CDR2 sequences are SEHNR and FQNEAQ (reference sequence). V was shortened by 1 base and J by 2 bases, with 12 bases between the two germline ends. This CDR3 region has 16 residues. CDR3 DNA: TGTGCCAGCAGCTTAGGTCAGGGTGGGGGCAATCAGCCCCAGCATTTT. This encodes CASSLGQGGGNQPQHF. The full variable domain, in which reference TRBV7-9 and TRBJ1-5 provide the parts outside the CDR3, is DTGVSQNPRHKITKRGQNVTFRCDPISEHNRLYWYRQTLGQGPEFLTYFQNEAQLEKSRLLSDRFSAERPKGSFSTLEIQRTEQGDSAMYLCASSLGQGGGNQPQHFGDGTRLSIL.

This clonotype has a count of ten or more. This sequence joins TRBV30 and TRBJ1-2; unclear D gene. The CDR3 sequence is 10 residues long. Per germline, CDR1 GTSNPN and CDR2 SVGIG (reference sequence). V shed 5 bases and J shed 3 bases, with 4 bases lying between them. The CDR3 protein is CAWGDYGYTF. The CDR3 coding sequence is TGTGCCTGGGGGGACTATGGCTACACCTTC.

This clonotype occurred many times. The rearrangement joins TRBV20-1 to TRBJ2-7; no reliable D call. CDR3 length equals 12 residues. In germline, CDR1 is DFQATT, CDR2 SNEGSKA (reference sequence). V lost 5 bases to trimming and J lost 5 bases, with 13 bases between them. CDR3 in DNA: TGCAGTGCTTTACGCCTGGGCAACGAGCAGTACTTC. Translated, it gives CSALRLGNEQYF.

This clonotype was found many times. The genes are TRBV7-9 and TRBJ1-1; 7 bases are shared with TRBD1. CDR1 and CDR2 (germline): SEHNR, FQNEAQ (reference sequence). This CDR3 spans 15 amino acids. V lost 1 base and J lost 7; bases outside the gene matches: 9. CDR3 coding DNA: TGTGCCAGCAGCTTAGTAGGTGGACAGGTCGTTGAAGCTTTCTTT. Translated: CASSLVGGQVVEAFF.

The CDR3 spells CASRFSGPNTGELFF. The DNA of the CDR3 is TGTGCCAGCAGATTCAGCGGGCCGAACACCGGGGAGCTGTTTTTT. The chain employs TRBV6-1 and TRBJ2-2; a weak D match, TRBD2 (6 bases). The CDR3 spans 15 residues. Per germline, CDR1 MNHNS and CDR2 SASEGT. V shed 6 bases and J shed 0 bases, with 11 bases lying between them.

In its sample, this clonotype was seen many times. CDR3 in DNA: TGTGCCAGCAGCTTAGGGGCTAGCGGGAGCGCTACGCAGTATTTT. It codes for CASSLGASGSATQYF. The gene calls are TRBV11-2 and TRBJ2-3, with 10 bases matching TRBD2. The CDR3 consists of 15 residues. Trimming took 1 base from V and 8 from J; bases not matched to a gene: 6. Germline V gene lookup returns CDR1 SGHAT and CDR2 FQNNGV.

This clonotype was detected ten times or more. The chain uses TRBV29-1 and TRBJ2-7; no clear D. V was clipped by 2 bases and J by 5 bases, with 13 bases between them. From germline, CDR1 is SQVTM and CDR2 ANQGSEA. The CDR3 runs 13 residues. The CDR3 nucleotides are TGCAGCGTTGAACCCTACAGTGGAGACGAGCAGTACTTC. The encoded protein is CSVEPYSGDEQYF.

The V gene is TRBV5-1, the J gene TRBJ1-1; 7 bases are a match to TRBD1. V was pared by 4 bases and J by 0 bases, with 9 bases of the junction left unmatched. Germline CDR1 SGHRS, CDR2 YFSETQ. CDR3 length equals 16 residues. The CDR3 reads CASSKGGSSVNTEAFF. The CDR3 coding sequence is TGCGCCAGCAGCAAAGGGGGCAGTTCCGTGAACACTGAAGCTTTCTTT.

At least ten counts were recorded for this clonotype. The V call is TRBV6-5, the J call TRBJ2-5, with D tentatively TRBD2 (6 bases). The CDR3 is made up of 15 amino acids. Deletions cut 2 bases from V and 3 bases from J, with 13 bases between. The germline V gene encodes CDR1 MNHEY and CDR2 SVGAGI. CDR3 nucleotide sequence: TGTGCCAGCAGTTACCTGGGACTTCGGGAAGAGACCCAGTACTTC. Translating it yields CASSYLGLREETQYF.

This clonotype was observed many times. V and J are TRBV3-1 and TRBJ2-2, with D perhaps TRBD1 or TRBD2 (5 bases each). This CDR3 has 14 amino acids. The V and J ends lost 1 base and 8 bases respectively, with 11 bases between them. Germline V gene lookup returns CDR1 LGHDT and CDR2 YNNKEL (reference sequence). In nucleotides, the CDR3 is TGTGCCAGCAGCCAAGGGGGACCGTGGGGGGAGCTGTTTTTT. Translating gives CASSQGGPWGELFF.

At least ten counts were recorded for this clonotype. The J gene is TRBJ2-1, the V gene TRBV4-3; maybe TRBD1 (7 bases). V dropped 3 bases and J dropped 6 bases, with 24 bases sitting between them. The CDR3 contains 18 residues. In germline, CDR1 is LGHNA, CDR2 YSLEER. CDR3 region: CASSHDSTGDLFVNEQFF. The CDR3 nucleotides read TGCGCCAGCAGCCACGACTCTACAGGGGACTTGTTTGTCAATGAGCAGTTCTTC.

This clonotype was found many times. The genes are TRBV7-2 and TRBJ2-3; TRBD2 is a possible D gene (6 bases). The CDR3 spans 15 residues. CDR1 SGHTA and CDR2 FQGNSA come from the germline V gene. V shed 5 bases and J shed 0 bases, with 12 bases lying between them. The CDR3 spells CASSNIAASTDTQYF. DNA of the CDR3: TGTGCCAGCAGCAACATAGCGGCGAGCACAGATACGCAGTATTTT.

The rearrangement links TRBV7-3 to TRBJ2-1, with TRBD2 matching over 9 bases. This CDR3 spans 15 amino acids. Per the germline V gene, CDR1 is SGHTA and CDR2 is FQGTGA. V trimming: 2 bases; J trimming: 8 bases; junction bases outside the gene matches: 7. CDR3: CASSLAGGPSHEQFF. For the CDR3, the DNA is TGTGCCAGCAGCTTAGCGGGAGGGCCTAGCCATGAGCAGTTCTTC.

J is TRBJ2-2 and V is TRBV9, with 9 bases aligning to TRBD2. Germline V gene data show CDR1 as SGDLS and CDR2 as YYNGEE. The junction had 10 bases not matched to a gene; V was cut back by 3 bases and J by 4 bases. This CDR3 spans 17 amino acids. The CDR3 is CASSAPAGGPSTGELFF. In DNA form, the CDR3 reads TGTGCCAGCAGCGCCCCGGCGGGAGGGCCAAGCACCGGGGAGCTGTTTTTT.

In its sample, this clonotype was seen a few times. The J gene is TRBJ2-3, the V gene TRBV4-2, with D possibly TRBD2 on 7 matching bases. Trimming left V 0 bases short and J 4 bases short, with 17 bases between. Germline CDR1 and CDR2: LGHNA and YNFKEQ. This CDR3 is 17 amino acids long. CDR3 sequence (DNA): TGTGCCAGCAGCCAAGATCATAGCCAGGGGAGGGCAGATACGCAGTATTTT. This gives the protein CASSQDHSQGRADTQYF.

In its sample, this clonotype was seen many times. The chain uses TRBV7-9 and TRBJ2-2; D ambiguous. CDR3 length: 17 amino acids. Trimming stripped 0 bases from V and 3 bases from J, with 14 bases between. Germline CDR1 SEHNR, CDR2 FQNEAQ (reference sequence). The CDR3 loop reads CASSLAPAMSYTGELFF. CDR3 DNA sequence: TGTGCCAGCAGCTTAGCCCCAGCTATGAGCTACACCGGGGAGCTGTTTTTT.

V is TRBV20-1 and J is TRBJ2-2; the D gene is possibly TRBD2 (6 bases). This CDR3 region has 15 residues. From germline, CDR1 is DFQATT and CDR2 SNEGSKA (reference sequence). V lost 8 bases and J 1 base, leaving 17 bases between the germline ends. The CDR3, as DNA: TGCAGTCCTCGCGCCCTAGCGCTGAACACCGGGGAGCTGTTTTTT. Protein product: CSPRALALNTGELFF.